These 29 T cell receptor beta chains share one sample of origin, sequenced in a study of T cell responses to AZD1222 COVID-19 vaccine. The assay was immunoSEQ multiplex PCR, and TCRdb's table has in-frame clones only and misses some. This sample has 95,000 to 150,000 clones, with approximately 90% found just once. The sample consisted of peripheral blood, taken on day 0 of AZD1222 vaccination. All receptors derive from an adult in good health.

CDR3 sequence reads: CATSKGGYTEAFF. CDR3 in DNA: TGTGCCACCAGCAAGGGAGGGTACACTGAAGCTTTCTTT. The chain carries TRBV15 and TRBJ1-1, with D unclear. The germline CDR1 and CDR2 sequences are LNHNV and YYDKDF (reference sequence). Trimming took 4 bases from V and 3 from J, leaving 9 bases between them. The CDR3 runs to 13 residues.

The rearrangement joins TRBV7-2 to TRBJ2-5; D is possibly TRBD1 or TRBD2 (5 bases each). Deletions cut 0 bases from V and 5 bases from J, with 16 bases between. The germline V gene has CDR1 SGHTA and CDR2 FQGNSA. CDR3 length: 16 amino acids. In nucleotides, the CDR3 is TGTGCCAGCAGCTTAGCGGGGACCCTGGGAGCGGAGACCCAGTACTTC. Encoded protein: CASSLAGTLGAETQYF.

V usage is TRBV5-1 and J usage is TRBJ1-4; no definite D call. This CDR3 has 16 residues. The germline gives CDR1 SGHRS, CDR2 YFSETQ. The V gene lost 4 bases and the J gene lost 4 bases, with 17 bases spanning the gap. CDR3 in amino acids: CASSLPEPGHNEKLFF. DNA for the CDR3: TGCGCCAGCAGCCTACCGGAGCCAGGTCATAATGAAAAACTGTTTTTT.

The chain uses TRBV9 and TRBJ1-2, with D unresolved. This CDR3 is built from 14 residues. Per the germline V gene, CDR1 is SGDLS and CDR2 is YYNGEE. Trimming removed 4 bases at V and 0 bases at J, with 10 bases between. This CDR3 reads CASSPQRANYGYTF. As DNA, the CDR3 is TGTGCCAGCAGCCCCCAGCGGGCTAACTATGGCTACACCTTC. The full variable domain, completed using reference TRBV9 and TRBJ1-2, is DSGVTQTPKHLITATGQRVTLRCSPRSGDLSVYWYQQSLDQGLQFLIQYYNGEERAKGNILERFSAQQFPDLHSELNLSSLELGDSALYFCASSPQRANYGYTFGSGTRLTVV.

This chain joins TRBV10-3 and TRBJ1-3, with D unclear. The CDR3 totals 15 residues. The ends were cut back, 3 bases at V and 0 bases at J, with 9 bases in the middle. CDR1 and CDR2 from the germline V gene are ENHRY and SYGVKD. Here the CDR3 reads CAISDGRSSGNTIYF. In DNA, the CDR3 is TGTGCCATCAGTGATGGGCGGAGCTCTGGAAACACCATATATTTT.

The CDR3 DNA sequence: TGTGCCAGCAGCCGTCCCGGGACAGGGAACCTCCACTTT. The encoded protein is CASSRPGTGNLHF. J is TRBJ1-6 and V is TRBV5-6, with TRBD1 identical over 9 bases. Trimming at V came to 4 bases and at J to 15 bases, leaving 8 bases not matched to a gene. Germline V gene lookup returns CDR1 SGHDT and CDR2 YYEEEE. The CDR3 is 13 residues long.

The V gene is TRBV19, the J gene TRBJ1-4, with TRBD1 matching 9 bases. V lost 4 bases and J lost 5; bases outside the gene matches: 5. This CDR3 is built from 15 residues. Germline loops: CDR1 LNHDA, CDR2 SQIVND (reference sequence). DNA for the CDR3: TGTGCCAGTAGTACCAGACAGGGGGTAAATGAAAAACTGTTTTTT. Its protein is CASSTRQGVNEKLFF. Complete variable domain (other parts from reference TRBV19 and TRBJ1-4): DGGITQSPKYLFRKEGQNVTLSCEQNLNHDAMYWYRQDPGQGLRLIYYSQIVNDFQKGDIAEGYSVSREKKESFPLTVTSAQKNPTAFYLCASSTRQGVNEKLFFGSGTQLSVL.

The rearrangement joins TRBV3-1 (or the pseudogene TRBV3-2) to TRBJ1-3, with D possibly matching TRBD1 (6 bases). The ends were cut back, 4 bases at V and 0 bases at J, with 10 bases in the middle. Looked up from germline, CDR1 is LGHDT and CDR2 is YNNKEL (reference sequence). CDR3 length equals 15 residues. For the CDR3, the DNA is TGTGCCAGCAGCCCGTGGGGGCACTCTGGAAACACCATATATTTT. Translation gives CASSPWGHSGNTIYF.

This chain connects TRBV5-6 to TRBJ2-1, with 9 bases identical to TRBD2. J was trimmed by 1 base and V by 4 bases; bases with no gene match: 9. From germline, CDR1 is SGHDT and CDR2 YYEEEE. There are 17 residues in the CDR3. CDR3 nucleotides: TGTGCCAGCAGCGGGCTAGCGGGATCGCGATCCTACAATGAGCAGTTCTTC. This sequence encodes CASSGLAGSRSYNEQFF.

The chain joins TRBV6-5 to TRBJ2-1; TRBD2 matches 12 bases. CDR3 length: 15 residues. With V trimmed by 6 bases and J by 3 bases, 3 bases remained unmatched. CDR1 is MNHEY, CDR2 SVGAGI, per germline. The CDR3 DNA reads TGTGCCAGCAGGCCGACTAGCGGGAGCTACAATGAGCAGTTCTTC. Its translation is CASRPTSGSYNEQFF.

This chain's CDR3 is CASSEGRNYGYTF. In DNA form, the CDR3 reads TGTGCCAGCAGTGAGGGCCGCAACTATGGCTACACCTTC. The genes are TRBV6-1 and TRBJ1-2, with unresolved D. CDR1 is MNHNS and CDR2 is SASEGT in the germline V gene. V was cut by 3 bases and J by 2 bases, with 7 bases left in between. There are 13 residues in the CDR3.

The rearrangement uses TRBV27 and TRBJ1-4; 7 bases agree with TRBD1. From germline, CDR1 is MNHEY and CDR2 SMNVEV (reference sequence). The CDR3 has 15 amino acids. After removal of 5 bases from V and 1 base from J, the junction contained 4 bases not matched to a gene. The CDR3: CASSPRTGTNEKLFF. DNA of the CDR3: TGTGCCAGCAGTCCCCGGACAGGAACTAATGAAAAACTGTTTTTT.

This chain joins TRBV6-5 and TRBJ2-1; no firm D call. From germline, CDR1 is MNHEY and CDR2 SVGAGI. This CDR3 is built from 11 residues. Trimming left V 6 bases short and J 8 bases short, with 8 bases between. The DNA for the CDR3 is TGTGCCAGCAGCCCGGGCCATGAGCAGTTCTTC. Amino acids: CASSPGHEQFF.

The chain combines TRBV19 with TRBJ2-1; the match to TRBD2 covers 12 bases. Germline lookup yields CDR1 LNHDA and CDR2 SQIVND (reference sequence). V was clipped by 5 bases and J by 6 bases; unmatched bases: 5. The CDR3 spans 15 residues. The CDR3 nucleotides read TGTGCCAGTAGTCTACCGGGACTAGCGGGCAATGAGCAGTTCTTC. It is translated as CASSLPGLAGNEQFF. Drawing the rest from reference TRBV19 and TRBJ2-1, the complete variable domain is DGGITQSPKYLFRKEGQNVTLSCEQNLNHDAMYWYRQDPGQGLRLIYYSQIVNDFQKGDIAEGYSVSREKKESFPLTVTSAQKNPTAFYLCASSLPGLAGNEQFFGPGTRLTVL.

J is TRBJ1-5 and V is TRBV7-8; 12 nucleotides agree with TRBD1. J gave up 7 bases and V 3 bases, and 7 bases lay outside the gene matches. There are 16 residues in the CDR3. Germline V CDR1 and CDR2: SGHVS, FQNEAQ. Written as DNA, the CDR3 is TGTGCCAGCAGCTTGGAGGGACAGGGGGCCCGGCAGCCCCAGCATTTT. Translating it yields CASSLEGQGARQPQHF.

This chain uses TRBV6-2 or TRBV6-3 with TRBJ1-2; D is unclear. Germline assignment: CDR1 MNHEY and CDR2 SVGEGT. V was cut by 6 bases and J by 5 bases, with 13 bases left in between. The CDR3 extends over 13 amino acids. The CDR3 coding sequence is TGTGCCAGCAGCCCCTTTCAGGCTTATGGCTACACCTTC. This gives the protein CASSPFQAYGYTF.

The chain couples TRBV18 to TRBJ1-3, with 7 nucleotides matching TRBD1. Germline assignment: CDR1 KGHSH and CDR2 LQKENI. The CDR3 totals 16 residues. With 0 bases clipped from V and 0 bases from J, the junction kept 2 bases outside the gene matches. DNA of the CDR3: TGTGCCAGCTCACCACCGGAGGGGGCCTCTGGAAACACCATATATTTT. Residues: CASSPPEGASGNTIYF.

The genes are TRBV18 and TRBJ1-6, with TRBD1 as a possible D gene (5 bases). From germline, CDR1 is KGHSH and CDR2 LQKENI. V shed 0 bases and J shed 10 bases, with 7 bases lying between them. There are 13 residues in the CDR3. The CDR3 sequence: CASSPPGQSPLHF. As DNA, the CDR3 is TGTGCCAGCTCACCACCGGGGCAGTCACCCCTCCACTTT.

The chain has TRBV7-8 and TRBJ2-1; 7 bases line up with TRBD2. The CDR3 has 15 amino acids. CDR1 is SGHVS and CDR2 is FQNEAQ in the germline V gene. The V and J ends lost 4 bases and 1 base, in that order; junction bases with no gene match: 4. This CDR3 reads CASSSRAGSYNEQFF. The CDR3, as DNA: TGTGCCAGCAGCTCTCGAGCGGGATCCTACAATGAGCAGTTCTTC.

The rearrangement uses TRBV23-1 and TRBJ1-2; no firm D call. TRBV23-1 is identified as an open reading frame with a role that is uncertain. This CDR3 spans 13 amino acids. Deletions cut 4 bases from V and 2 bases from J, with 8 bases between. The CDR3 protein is CASSRTDNYGYTF. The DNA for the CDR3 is TGCGCCAGCAGTCGGACGGACAACTATGGCTACACCTTC.

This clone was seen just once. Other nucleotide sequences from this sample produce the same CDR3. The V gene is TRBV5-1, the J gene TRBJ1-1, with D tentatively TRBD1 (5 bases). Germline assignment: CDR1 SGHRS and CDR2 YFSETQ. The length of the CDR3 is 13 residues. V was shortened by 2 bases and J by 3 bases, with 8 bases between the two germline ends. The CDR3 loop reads CASSFQGDTEAFF. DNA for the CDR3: TGCGCCAGCAGCTTCCAGGGCGACACTGAAGCTTTCTTT.

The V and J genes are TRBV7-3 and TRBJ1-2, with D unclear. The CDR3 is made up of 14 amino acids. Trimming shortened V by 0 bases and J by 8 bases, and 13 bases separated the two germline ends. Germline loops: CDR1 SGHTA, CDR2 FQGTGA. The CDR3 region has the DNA TGTGCCAGCAGCTTAACCCCTGCGGGGAACGGCTACACCTTC. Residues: CASSLTPAGNGYTF.

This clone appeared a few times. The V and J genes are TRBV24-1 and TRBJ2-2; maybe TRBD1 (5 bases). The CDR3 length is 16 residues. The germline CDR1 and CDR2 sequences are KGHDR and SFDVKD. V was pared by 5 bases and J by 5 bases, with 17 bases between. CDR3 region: CATSAVGQGGTGELFF. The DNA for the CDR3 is TGTGCCACCAGTGCCGTGGGCCAGGGTGGAACCGGGGAGCTGTTTTTT.

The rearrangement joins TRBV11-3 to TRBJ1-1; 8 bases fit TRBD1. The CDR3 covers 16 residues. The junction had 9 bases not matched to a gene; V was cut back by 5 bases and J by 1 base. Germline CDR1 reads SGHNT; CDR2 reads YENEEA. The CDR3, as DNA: TGTGCCAGCAGCACCGGGACAGGCGGAACGAACACTGAAGCTTTCTTT. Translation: CASSTGTGGTNTEAFF.

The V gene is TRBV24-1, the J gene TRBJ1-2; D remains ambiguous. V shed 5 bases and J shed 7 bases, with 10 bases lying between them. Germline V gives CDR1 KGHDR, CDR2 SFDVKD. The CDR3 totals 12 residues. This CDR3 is CATSAASGGYTF. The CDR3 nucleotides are TGTGCCACCAGTGCCGCTAGCGGTGGCTACACCTTC.

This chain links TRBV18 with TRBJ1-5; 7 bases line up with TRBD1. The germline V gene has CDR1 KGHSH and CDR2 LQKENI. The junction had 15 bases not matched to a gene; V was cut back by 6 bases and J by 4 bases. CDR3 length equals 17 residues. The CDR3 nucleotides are TGTGCCAGCTCGCTACAGGGGCCCGAAGGCGGGAATCAGCCCCAGCATTTT. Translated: CASSLQGPEGGNQPQHF. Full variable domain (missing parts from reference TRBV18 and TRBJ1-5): NAGVMQNPRHLVRRRGQEARLRCSPMKGHSHVYWYRQLPEEGLKFMVYLQKENIIDESGMPKERFSAEFPKEGPSILRIQQVVRGDSAAYFCASSLQGPEGGNQPQHFGDGTRLSIL.

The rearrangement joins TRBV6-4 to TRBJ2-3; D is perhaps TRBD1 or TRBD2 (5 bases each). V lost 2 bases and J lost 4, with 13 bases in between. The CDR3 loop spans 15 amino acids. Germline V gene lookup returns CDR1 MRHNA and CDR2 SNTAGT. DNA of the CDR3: TGTGCCAGCAGTGACGGGACGCTGGGGTCAGATACGCAGTATTTT. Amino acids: CASSDGTLGSDTQYF.

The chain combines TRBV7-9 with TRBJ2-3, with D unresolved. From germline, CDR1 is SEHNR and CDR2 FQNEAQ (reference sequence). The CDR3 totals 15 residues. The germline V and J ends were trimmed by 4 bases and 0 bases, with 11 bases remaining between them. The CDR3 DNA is TGTGCCAGCAGCTATAAACAGCAAAGCACAGATACGCAGTATTTT. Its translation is CASSYKQQSTDTQYF.

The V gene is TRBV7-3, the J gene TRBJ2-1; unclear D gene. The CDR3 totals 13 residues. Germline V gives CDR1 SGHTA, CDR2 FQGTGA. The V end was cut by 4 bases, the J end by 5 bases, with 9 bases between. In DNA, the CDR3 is TGTGCCAGCAGCTCAGCCACCCACAATGAGCAGTTCTTC. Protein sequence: CASSSATHNEQFF.